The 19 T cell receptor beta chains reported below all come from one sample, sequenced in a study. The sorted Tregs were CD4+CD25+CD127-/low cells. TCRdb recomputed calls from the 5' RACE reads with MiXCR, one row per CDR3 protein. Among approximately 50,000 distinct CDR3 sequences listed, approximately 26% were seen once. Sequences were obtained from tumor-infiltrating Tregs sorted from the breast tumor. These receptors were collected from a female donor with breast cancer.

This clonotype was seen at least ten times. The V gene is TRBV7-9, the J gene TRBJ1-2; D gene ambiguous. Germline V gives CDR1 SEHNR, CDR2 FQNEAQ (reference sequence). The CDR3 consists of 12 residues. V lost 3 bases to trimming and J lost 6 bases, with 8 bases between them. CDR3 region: CASSFAADGYTF. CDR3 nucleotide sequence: TGTGCCAGCAGCTTCGCAGCGGATGGCTACACCTTC.

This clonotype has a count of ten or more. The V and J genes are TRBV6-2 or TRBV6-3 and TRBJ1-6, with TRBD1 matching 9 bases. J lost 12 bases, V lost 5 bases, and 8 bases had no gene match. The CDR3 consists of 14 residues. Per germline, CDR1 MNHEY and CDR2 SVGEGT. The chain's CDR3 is CASSPPGQGVPLHF. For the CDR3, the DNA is TGTGCCAGCAGTCCACCGGGACAGGGCGTACCCCTCCACTTT.

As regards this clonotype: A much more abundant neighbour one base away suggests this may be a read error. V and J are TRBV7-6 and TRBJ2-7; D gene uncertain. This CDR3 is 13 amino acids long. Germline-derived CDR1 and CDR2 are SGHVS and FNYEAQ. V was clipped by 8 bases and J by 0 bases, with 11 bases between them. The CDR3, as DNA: TGTGCCAGCTCAGCTGGGTCCTCCTACGAGCAGTACTTC. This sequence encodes CASSAGSSYEQYF.

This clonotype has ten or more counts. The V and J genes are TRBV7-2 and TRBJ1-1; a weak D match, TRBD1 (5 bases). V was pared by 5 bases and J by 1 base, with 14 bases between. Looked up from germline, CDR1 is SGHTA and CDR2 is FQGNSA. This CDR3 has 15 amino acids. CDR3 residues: CASSPPSDRNTEAFF. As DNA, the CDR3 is TGTGCCAGCAGCCCTCCCTCTGACAGGAACACTGAAGCTTTCTTT.

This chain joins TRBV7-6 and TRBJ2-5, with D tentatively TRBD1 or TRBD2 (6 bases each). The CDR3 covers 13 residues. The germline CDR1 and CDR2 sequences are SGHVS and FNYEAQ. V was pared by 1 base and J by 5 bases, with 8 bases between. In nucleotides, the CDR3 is TGTGCCAGCAGCTTAGTAGGGGGGGAGACCCAGTACTTC. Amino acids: CASSLVGGETQYF.

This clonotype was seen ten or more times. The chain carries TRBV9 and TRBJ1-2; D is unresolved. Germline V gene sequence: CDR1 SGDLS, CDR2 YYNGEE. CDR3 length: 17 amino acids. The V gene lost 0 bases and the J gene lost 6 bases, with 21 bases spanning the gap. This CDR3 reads CASSVDAMHGVVNGYTF. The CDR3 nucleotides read TGTGCCAGCAGCGTAGATGCGATGCATGGGGTTGTGAATGGCTACACCTTC.

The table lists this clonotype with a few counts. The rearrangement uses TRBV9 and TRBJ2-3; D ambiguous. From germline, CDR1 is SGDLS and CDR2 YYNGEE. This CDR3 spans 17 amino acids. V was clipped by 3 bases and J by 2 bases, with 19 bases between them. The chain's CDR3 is CASSAVGAGSFTDTQYF. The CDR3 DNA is TGTGCCAGCAGCGCAGTAGGCGCAGGTTCTTTCACAGATACGCAGTATTTT.

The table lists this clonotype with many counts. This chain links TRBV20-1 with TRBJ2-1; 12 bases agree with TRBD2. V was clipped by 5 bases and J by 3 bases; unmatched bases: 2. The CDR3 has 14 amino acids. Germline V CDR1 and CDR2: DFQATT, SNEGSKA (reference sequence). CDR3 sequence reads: CSAGLAGFYNEQFF. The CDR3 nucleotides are TGCAGTGCTGGACTAGCGGGATTCTACAATGAGCAGTTCTTC.

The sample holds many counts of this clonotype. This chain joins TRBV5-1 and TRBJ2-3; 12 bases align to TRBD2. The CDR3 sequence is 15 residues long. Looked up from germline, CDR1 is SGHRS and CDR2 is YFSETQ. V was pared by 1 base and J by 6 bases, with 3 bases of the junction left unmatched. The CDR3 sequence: CASSLRTSGTDTQYF. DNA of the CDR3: TGCGCCAGCAGCTTGAGGACTAGCGGGACGGATACGCAGTATTTT.

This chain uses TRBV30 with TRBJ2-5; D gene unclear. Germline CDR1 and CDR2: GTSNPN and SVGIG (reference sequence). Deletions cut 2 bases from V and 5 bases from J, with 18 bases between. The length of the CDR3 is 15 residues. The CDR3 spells CAWSFDRAIGETQYF. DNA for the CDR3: TGTGCCTGGAGTTTCGATAGGGCCATCGGGGAGACCCAGTACTTC.

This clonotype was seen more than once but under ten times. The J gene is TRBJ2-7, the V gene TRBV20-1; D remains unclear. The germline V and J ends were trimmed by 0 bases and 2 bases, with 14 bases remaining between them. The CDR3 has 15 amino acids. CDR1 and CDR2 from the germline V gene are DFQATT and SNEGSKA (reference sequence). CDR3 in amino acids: CSARDLGFPPYEQYF. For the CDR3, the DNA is TGCAGTGCTAGAGATTTGGGGTTTCCCCCCTACGAGCAGTACTTC.

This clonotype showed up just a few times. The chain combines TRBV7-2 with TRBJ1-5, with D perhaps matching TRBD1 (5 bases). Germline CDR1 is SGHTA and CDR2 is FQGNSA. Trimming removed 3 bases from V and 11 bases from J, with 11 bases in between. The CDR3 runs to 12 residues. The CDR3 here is CASSFGTTTQHF. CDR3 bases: TGTGCCAGCAGCTTCGGGACGACGACCCAGCATTTT.

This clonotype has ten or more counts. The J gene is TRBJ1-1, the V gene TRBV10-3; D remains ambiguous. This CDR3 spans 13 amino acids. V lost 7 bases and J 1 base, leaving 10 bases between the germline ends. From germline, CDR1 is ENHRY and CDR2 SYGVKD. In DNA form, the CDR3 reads TGTGCCATCACCCGGACGGAGAACACTGAAGCTTTCTTT. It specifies CAITRTENTEAFF.

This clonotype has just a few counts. CDR3 coding DNA: TGCGCCAGTAAGGAAGGGGGGATCTACAATGAGCAGTTCTTC. Translation gives CASKEGGIYNEQFF. The V gene is TRBV5-1, the J gene TRBJ2-1; the D call may be TRBD1 or TRBD2 (6 bases each). From germline, CDR1 is SGHRS and CDR2 YFSETQ. Trimming took 8 bases from V and 3 from J, leaving 15 bases between them. The CDR3 runs 14 residues.

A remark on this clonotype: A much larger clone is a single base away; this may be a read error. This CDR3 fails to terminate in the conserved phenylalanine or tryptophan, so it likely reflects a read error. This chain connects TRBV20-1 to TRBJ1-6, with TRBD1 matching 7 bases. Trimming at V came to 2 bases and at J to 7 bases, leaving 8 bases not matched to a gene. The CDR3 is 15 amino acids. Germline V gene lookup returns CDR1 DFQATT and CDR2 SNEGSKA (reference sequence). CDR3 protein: CSARKYGTANSPLHC. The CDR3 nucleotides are TGCAGTGCTAGAAAGTATGGGACAGCCAATTCACCCCTCCACTGT.

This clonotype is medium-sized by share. The CDR3 sequence is CASSLVVSTEAFF. The CDR3 bases are TGTGCCAGCAGTTTAGTAGTCAGCACTGAAGCTTTCTTT. The V call is TRBV12-3 or TRBV12-4, the J call TRBJ1-1; D is undetermined. V was pared by 1 base and J by 4 bases, with 7 bases between. The CDR3 is made up of 13 amino acids.

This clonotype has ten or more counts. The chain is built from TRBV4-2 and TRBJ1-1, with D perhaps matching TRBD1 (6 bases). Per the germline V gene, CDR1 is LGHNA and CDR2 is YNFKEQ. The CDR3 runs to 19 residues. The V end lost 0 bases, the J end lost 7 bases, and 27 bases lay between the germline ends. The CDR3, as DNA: TGTGCCAGCAGCCAAGAAGATGGGGGCGCTTGTGTAGGTTCTTGTGAAGCTTTCTTT. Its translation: CASSQEDGGACVGSCEAFF.

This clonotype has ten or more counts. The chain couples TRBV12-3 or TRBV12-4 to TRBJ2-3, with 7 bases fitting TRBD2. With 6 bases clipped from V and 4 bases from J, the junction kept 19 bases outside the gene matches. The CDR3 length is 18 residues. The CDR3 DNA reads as TGTGCCAGCAGCCCCCCGAACGCCCTAGCGGAGAAGGCAGATACGCAGTATTTT. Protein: CASSPPNALAEKADTQYF.

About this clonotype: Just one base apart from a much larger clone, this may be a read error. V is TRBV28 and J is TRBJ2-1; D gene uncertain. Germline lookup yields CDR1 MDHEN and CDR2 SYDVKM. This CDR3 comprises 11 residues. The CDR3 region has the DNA TGTGCCAGCAGTACGTACAATGAGCAGCTCTTC. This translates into CASSTYNEQLF.